This T cell receptor beta chain emerged from a study of metastatic and nonmetastatic thyroid tumors. Study details: Repertoires of blood and of tissue (tumor or nodule) from malignant and benign thyroid patients were compared.

Authors' data handling: What underpinned the distant-metastasis classifier for papillary thyroid cancer was the set of CDR3 differences across clinicopathological groups. Using MiXCR, TCRdb reanalyzed the PCR reads. These V and J calls derive from TCRdb rather than the authors' analysis. The sample has several thousand clones; around 15% are singletons. The study, taken as a whole, reports: Reportedly, malignant thyroid tumors had significantly higher TCR beta diversity than benign nodules, in blood and tumor.

Thyroid surgery was preceded by no treatment in any patient. Unmatched junction bases numbered 5, after V lost 1 base and J lost 0 bases. The CDR3 length is 18 residues. From germline, CDR1 is SGHVS and CDR2 FNYEAQ. This clone was seen ten or more times. Its antigen is still unknown. Sequenced sample: blood. The receptor's source is a female donor with papillary thyroid cancer or a benign thyroid nodule (not recorded which). Some clones in this sample may be carry-over from other donors' samples. This chain joins TRBV7-6 and TRBJ2-1; 11 bases align to TRBD2. The CDR3 bases are TGTGCCAGCAGCTTAGTTAGCGGGGGGGCCTACTCCTACAATGAGCAGTTCTTC. The encoded protein is CASSLVSGGAYSYNEQFF. The full variable domain, in which reference TRBV7-6 and TRBJ2-1 provide the parts outside the CDR3, is GAGVSQSPRYKVTKRGQDVALRCDPISGHVSLYWYRQALGQGPEFLTYFNYEAQQDKSGLPNDRFSAERPEGSISTLTIQRTEQRDSAMYRCASSLVSGGAYSYNEQFFGPGTRLTVL.